This T cell receptor beta chain was captured in a study of identical twins. General study points: Invariant T cells like MAIT and iNKT could partly confound the zero-insertion analyses. Excess sharing by twins proved weaker in beta out-of-frame sequences.

The V and J ends lost 3 bases and 6 bases respectively, with 10 bases between them. The CDR3 loop spans 13 amino acids. The V gene's germline CDR1 is SGHAT and CDR2 FQNNGV. As for this clonotype: The antigen remains undetermined.

It was template switching that added a universal primer site, and there were unique molecular identifiers on the cDNA. TCRdb reprocessed the 5' RACE reads via MiXCR and lists one record per CDR3 protein. The profile shows around 490,000 distinct CDR3 sequences, 20% to 25% of them singletons. These data are also associated with another study on yellow fever vaccine responses in identical twins.

V gene TRBV11-2 combines with J gene TRBJ2-3; D not resolved. Sequences were obtained from CD4+ T cells sorted from blood. The TCR comes from a woman aged 18-35 years in good health. This chain's CDR3 is CASSLGRKDTQYF. The DNA for the CDR3 is TGTGCCAGCAGCTTGGGCAGGAAGGATACGCAGTATTTT.